These T cell receptor beta chains were read from a single sample in a study of blood T cell repertoires in COVID-19. Libraries were prepared by immunoSEQ multiplex PCR; TCRdb keeps only in-frame clonotypes and omits some of them. In the table there are more than 150,000 clones, 80% of which are singletons. Sequencing was performed on PBMCs or T cells enriched from blood (not recorded which). These receptors came from a man aged 55 to 70 who had been exposed to COVID-19. CDR3s include the opening cysteine and the closing phenylalanine or tryptophan. D genes are given only for firm matches. Some rows mark clone size as missing; the rest say once, few, many or name a class of expanded clone.

d_gene | j_gene | abundance | v_gene | CDR3aa | CDR3nt
TRBD2 | TRBJ2-7 | . | TRBV7-8 | CASSSREGRTYEQYF | TGTGCCAGCAGCTCGAGGGAGGGTAGGACCTACGAGCAGTACTTC
TRBD1 | TRBJ1-1 | . | TRBV13 | CASSSGQGALNTEAFF | TGTGCCAGCAGCTCGGGACAGGGGGCTCTGAACACTGAAGCTTTCTTT
TRBD1 | TRBJ1-5 | . | TRBV5-1 | CASSSGGINQPQHF | TGCGCCAGCAGCTCAGGGGGAATCAATCAGCCCCAGCATTTT
TRBD2 | TRBJ2-3 | . | TRBV23-1 | CASSQSSQREGSDTQYF | TGCGCCAGCAGTCAATCGTCCCAGCGGGAGGGCTCGGATACGCAGTATTTT
TRBD2 | TRBJ2-1 | . | TRBV2 | CASFMLAGQQFF | TGTGCCAGCTTTATGCTAGCGGGGCAGCAGTTCTTC
. | TRBJ2-7 | once | TRBV19 | CASSIAAGTDYEQYF | TGTGCCAGTAGTATCGCCGCCGGGACTGACTACGAGCAGTACTTC
TRBD1 | TRBJ2-5 | . | TRBV5-1 | CASSWTGHQETQYF | TGCGCCAGCAGCTGGACAGGCCACCAAGAGACCCAGTACTTC
TRBD2 | TRBJ2-1 | . | TRBV18 | CASSPSGRAAWDEQFF | TGTGCCAGCTCACCTAGCGGGAGGGCCGCGTGGGATGAGCAGTTCTTC
. | TRBJ2-7 | medium-sized | TRBV24-1 | CATSDSRLGPYEQYF | TGTGCCACCAGTGATTCCCGGCTAGGTCCCTACGAGCAGTACTTC
. | TRBJ1-6 | . | TRBV2 | CASSPLPGGLRDSPLHF | TGTGCCAGCAGTCCATTACCTGGCGGTTTACGGGATTCACCCCTCCACTTT
. | TRBJ2-1 | . | TRBV5-8 | CASSLATGSGNEQFF | TGTGCCAGCAGCTTGGCCACAGGGTCGGGCAATGAGCAGTTCTTC
. | TRBJ2-7 | once | TRBV6-5 | CASSYEGRGYEQYF | TGTGCCAGCAGTTACGAGGGCAGGGGCTACGAGCAGTACTTC
TRBD1 | TRBJ2-5 | . | TRBV11-2 | CASSSGTGVHGRETQYF | TGTGCCAGCAGCTCCGGGACAGGAGTTCATGGGAGGGAGACCCAGTACTTC
TRBD1 | TRBJ2-6 | many | TRBV2 | CASNAGTGRSGANVLTF | TGTGCCAGCAATGCCGGGACAGGCCGCTCTGGGGCCAACGTCCTGACTTTC
TRBD2 | TRBJ2-3 | . | TRBV6-1 | CASSAGLGLAGNTDTQYF | TGTGCCAGCAGTGCCGGCCTAGGACTAGCGGGAAACACAGATACGCAGTATTTT
. | TRBJ2-6 | . | TRBV19 | CASRNIGRTLGVLTF | TGTGCCAGTAGGAACATAGGGCGGACTTTAGGCGTCCTGACTTTC
. | TRBJ2-7 | . | TRBV28 | CATSRTGKSYEQYF | TGTGCCACCTCAAGAACCGGGAAGAGCTACGAGCAGTACTTC
. | TRBJ1-2 | . | TRBV5-1 | CASSLEGGYNYGYTF | TGCGCCAGCAGCTTGGAAGGGGGATATAACTATGGCTACACCTTC
. | TRBJ1-2 | . | TRBV5-4 | CASSLVSENRYGYTF | TGTGCCAGCAGCTTGGTTTCTGAGAACCGCTATGGCTACACCTTC
TRBD2 | TRBJ2-1 | . | TRBV7-3 | CASSPTVAGEQFF | TGTGCCAGCAGCCCGACCGTAGCGGGTGAGCAGTTCTTC
TRBD1 | TRBJ1-5 | . | TRBV18 | CASSERDRVEGQPQHF | TGTGCCAGCTCAGAACGGGACAGAGTAGAGGGTCAGCCCCAGCATTTT
TRBD2 | TRBJ2-5 | few | TRBV5-1 | CASSLRAGTIQGTQYF | TGCGCCAGCAGCTTGAGGGCAGGGACTATACAAGGGACCCAGTACTTC
. | TRBJ2-1 | . | TRBV30 | CAWSTSSLNEQFF | TGTGCCTGGAGCACTAGCTCCCTAAATGAGCAGTTCTTC
. | TRBJ2-1 | . | TRBV19 | CASTSDRSYNEQFF | TGTGCCAGTACCTCTGACAGATCCTACAATGAGCAGTTCTTC
. | TRBJ2-7 | . | TRBV2 | CASSEDSSYEQYF | TGTGCCAGCAGTGAAGACAGCTCCTACGAGCAGTACTTC
TRBD2 | TRBJ2-1 | . | TRBV4-1 | CASSQALAGESYNEQFF | TGCGCCAGCAGCCAAGCTCTAGCGGGAGAGTCCTACAATGAGCAGTTCTTC
. | TRBJ1-5 | . | TRBV5-1 | CASSLRQGDQPQHF | TGCGCCAGCAGCTTGAGGCAGGGCGATCAGCCCCAGCATTTT
. | TRBJ2-3 | . | TRBV7-9 | CASSLARDTQYF | TGTGCCAGCAGCTTAGCGCGAGATACGCAGTATTTT
. | TRBJ2-7 | . | TRBV27 | CARGPLEQYF | TGTGCCAGGGGCCCCCTAGAGCAGTACTTC
. | TRBJ2-2 | . | TRBV2 | CASNLRGTGELFF | TGTGCCAGCAACCTCAGGGGCACCGGGGAGCTGTTTTTT
. | TRBJ2-4 | few | TRBV7-2 | CASSLIQAKNIQYF | TGTGCCAGCAGCTTAATTCAGGCCAAAAACATTCAGTACTTC
TRBD1 | TRBJ1-5 | . | TRBV27 | CASGGQGENNQPQHF | TGTGCCAGCGGGGGACAGGGAGAGAACAATCAGCCCCAGCATTTT
TRBD1 | TRBJ2-7 | . | TRBV19 | CASSIARTGGRYEQYF | TGTGCCAGTAGTATAGCCAGGACAGGGGGCAGGTACGAGCAGTACTTC
. | TRBJ1-5 | . | TRBV6-5 | CASSRTGRDQPQHF | TGTGCCAGCTCCCGCACAGGGAGGGATCAGCCCCAGCATTTT
. | TRBJ2-2 | . | TRBV11-2 | CASSLGGSSFPGELFF | TGTGCCAGCAGCTTAGGAGGTAGCAGTTTCCCCGGGGAGCTGTTTTTT
. | TRBJ2-7 | many | TRBV10-3 | CAISESKDSSYEQYF | TGTGCCATCAGTGAGTCAAAGGACAGCTCCTACGAGCAGTACTTC
. | TRBJ2-1 | . | TRBV29-1 | CSARVRGSYNEQFF | TGCAGCGCCCGAGTCCGGGGCTCCTACAATGAGCAGTTCTTC